The 7 T cell receptor beta chains presented below share a single source sample, sequenced in a study of CD8 T cells in Susac syndrome. Reverse transcription of roughly 0.45 to 1 ug RNA used random hexamers. A single record per CDR3 protein comes from TCRdb applying MiXCR to the immunoSEQ multiplex PCR reads. The sample holds some 180,000 distinct CDR3 sequences; approximately 95% are singletons and the top ten take 0.09% to 0.12%. Sequenced input: CD4+ T cells from PBMCs. Receptors were obtained from a human donor in good health.

The genes are TRBV29-1 and TRBJ1-5; 7 bases line up with TRBD1. The CDR3 consists of 14 residues. V shed 4 bases and J 0 bases; nucleotides not matched to a gene: 3. The germline V gene encodes CDR1 SQVTM and CDR2 ANQGSEA. The CDR3 bases are TGCAGCGTTGGCACAGGGGATAGCAATCAGCCCCAGCATTTT. Protein: CSVGTGDSNQPQHF. Together with reference TRBV29-1 and TRBJ1-5, the CDR3 gives the full variable domain: SAVISQKPSRDICQRGTSLTIQCQVDSQVTMMFWYRQQPGQSLTLIATANQGSEATYESGFVIDKFPISRPNLTFSTLTVSNMSPEDSSIYLCSVGTGDSNQPQHFGDGTRLSIL.

V and J are TRBV5-4 and TRBJ2-2, with 12 nucleotides matching TRBD2. Germline values: CDR1 SGHNT, CDR2 YYREEE (reference sequence). The CDR3 covers 16 residues. The ends lost 4 bases at V and 14 bases at J; junction bases unmatched: 15. In nucleotides, the CDR3 is TGTGCCAGCAGCCTGGGGACTAGCGGGTTCCTTGGCGGACTGTTTTTT. Translating it yields CASSLGTSGFLGGLFF.

This clonotype was counted between two and nine times. The chain employs TRBV5-1 and TRBJ1-1; no definite D call. The V gene's germline CDR1 is SGHRS and CDR2 YFSETQ. The CDR3 runs 14 residues. The V end lost 0 bases, the J end lost 1 base, and 7 bases lay between the germline ends. CDR3 bases: TGCGCCAGCAGCTTGGAGTGGGGGAACACTGAAGCTTTCTTT. As protein: CASSLEWGNTEAFF.

The chain joins TRBV5-1 to TRBJ2-6; weak D call: TRBD1 (6 bases). This CDR3 has 17 residues. V shed 1 base and J shed 3 bases, with 14 bases lying between them. Per the germline V gene, CDR1 is SGHRS and CDR2 is YFSETQ. This CDR3 reads CASSLLAGANGANVLTF. The DNA for the CDR3 is TGCGCCAGCAGCTTGCTGGCAGGGGCGAATGGGGCCAACGTCCTGACTTTC.

V and J are TRBV27 and TRBJ2-5; maybe TRBD1 (5 bases). V dropped 5 bases and J dropped 1 base, with 14 bases sitting between them. In germline, CDR1 is MNHEY, CDR2 SMNVEV (reference sequence). This CDR3 is 15 amino acids long. For the CDR3, the DNA is TGTGCCAGCAGTCCTTTAGGGGATGGCCAAGAGACCCAGTACTTC. Encoded protein: CASSPLGDGQETQYF.

The chain links TRBV7-9 to TRBJ1-5; D not certain. In germline, CDR1 is SEHNR, CDR2 FQNEAQ (reference sequence). V was cut by 5 bases and J by 9 bases, with 14 bases left in between. The CDR3 consists of 13 residues. For the CDR3, the DNA is TGTGCCAGCAGCCCACGTGAAACGGGGCCCCAGCATTTT. Protein sequence: CASSPRETGPQHF.

The chain links TRBV6-1 to TRBJ2-7, with a possible D match to TRBD2 (5 bases). Trimming stripped 7 bases from V and 11 bases from J, with 27 bases between. CDR3 size: 15 residues. CDR1 and CDR2 (germline): MNHNS, SASEGT. CDR3 region: CASKEKLVLESREYV. The CDR3 nucleotides are TGTGCCAGCAAAGAAAAACTGGTTCTTGAGTCGAGGGAGTACGTC.